This entry lists 8 T cell receptor beta chains sequenced from one sample in a study of T cells in Graves' hyperthyroidism and ophthalmopathy (dated by TCRdb to the late 2010s). Library generation was performed with multiplex PCR. Sequencing was carried out with an Illumina HiSeq 2000. TCR beta CDR3 regions were amplified from RNA transcripts. A first-round RT-PCR of the TCR CDR3 used the HTBI primer set with the Qiagen OneStep RT-PCR kit. The public sequencing data were trimmed at Q25 with fastp and processed into clonotypes with MiXCR by TCRdb, which kept only in-frame beta chains. Each entry is one CDR3 protein sequence, shown with its most common DNA and genes. The sample yields hundreds of thousands of distinct CDR3 sequences; 16% were counted once. Of the sample, more than 15% falls within the top ten clones. Sequenced: blood. These receptors all stem from a woman under 30 with Graves' hyperthyroidism.

This clonotype was seen repeatedly, ten times or more. V and J are TRBV5-1 and TRBJ1-1; 8 nucleotides line up with TRBD1. This CDR3 spans 15 amino acids. The V gene's germline CDR1 is SGHRS and CDR2 YFSETQ. With V trimmed by 4 bases and J by 4 bases, 9 bases remained unmatched. CDR3 DNA: TGCGCCAGCAGCCTCCTCGGACAGGGTGGCACTGAAGCTTTCTTT. Translated: CASSLLGQGGTEAFF.

This chain joins TRBV5-4 and TRBJ2-7, with D tentatively TRBD1 (6 bases). The CDR3 is 14 residues long. The V and J ends lost 4 bases and 2 bases respectively, with 13 bases between them. The germline V gene has CDR1 SGHNT and CDR2 YYREEE (reference sequence). CDR3 sequence: CASSRDRFTYEQYF. The CDR3 nucleotides are TGTGCCAGCAGCCGCGACAGGTTTACCTACGAGCAGTACTTC.

This clonotype turned up a few times. V usage is TRBV20-1 and J usage is TRBJ2-7; weak D call: TRBD2 (6 bases). Between the trimmed V and J ends, which lost 3 bases and 0 bases, there was a span of 12 bases. Germline V gene lookup returns CDR1 DFQATT and CDR2 SNEGSKA (reference sequence). The CDR3 covers 14 residues. The CDR3 loop is CSARGGLNSYEQYF. Here the CDR3 DNA reads TGCAGTGCTAGGGGAGGACTAAACTCCTACGAGCAGTACTTC.

The chain uses TRBV4-2 and TRBJ2-2; 8 bases are a match to TRBD2. V was clipped by 0 bases and J by 8 bases; unmatched bases: 14. The CDR3 is 18 amino acids. From germline, CDR1 is LGHNA and CDR2 YNFKEQ. CDR3 DNA: TGTGCCAGCAGCCAAGAGAACGGGAGGGCCACGGCGGGAGGGGAGCTGTTTTTT. The encoded protein is CASSQENGRATAGGELFF.

Turning to this clonotype: A single base separates this from a much larger clone, so it may be a read error. The chain carries TRBV29-1 and TRBJ2-1, with 12 bases identical to TRBD2. Per the germline V gene, CDR1 is SQVTM and CDR2 is ANQGSEA. After removal of 1 base from V and 7 bases from J, the junction contained 2 bases not matched to a gene. This CDR3 region has 14 residues. The CDR3 reads CSVEVLAGGNEQFF. In DNA, the CDR3 is TGCAGCGTTGAAGTACTAGCGGGAGGTAATGAGCAGTTCTTC.

Many counts were recorded for this clonotype. V and J are TRBV20-1 and TRBJ2-1; perhaps TRBD2 as D (6 bases). Germline assignment: CDR1 DFQATT and CDR2 SNEGSKA (reference sequence). The CDR3 extends over 16 amino acids. The V end lost 1 base, the J end lost 5 bases, and 18 bases lay between the germline ends. CDR3 in DNA: TGCAGTGCTAGAGCCACGGGACTGACATCCGACAATGAGCAGTTCTTC. It encodes CSARATGLTSDNEQFF.

The rearrangement links TRBV10-3 to TRBJ2-5; 7 positions agree with TRBD2. The V segment lost 4 bases and the J segment 0 bases; nucleotides outside the gene matches: 14. The germline V gene has CDR1 ENHRY and CDR2 SYGVKD. The CDR3 spans 18 residues. Here the CDR3 reads CAISGGETRRGYQETQYF. CDR3 coding DNA: TGTGCCATCAGTGGTGGGGAGACGCGGCGGGGGTACCAAGAGACCCAGTACTTC.

In this sample, this clonotype turned up many times. The chain uses TRBV3-1 and TRBJ2-2; 12 bases align to TRBD2. V lost 3 bases and J lost 5; bases outside the gene matches: 1. The CDR3 has 15 amino acids. Germline V gene lookup returns CDR1 LGHDT and CDR2 YNNKEL (reference sequence). This chain's CDR3 is CASSHGTSGTGELFF. In nucleotides, the CDR3 is TGTGCCAGCAGCCATGGGACTAGCGGGACCGGGGAGCTGTTTTTT.